This T cell receptor (beta chain) derives from a study of T-cell reconstitution after alpha-beta-depleted transplantation in children (dated by TCRdb to about 2016). Regarding the research as a whole: T-cell immune reconstitution after TCRalphabeta/CD19-depleted allogeneic hematopoietic cell transplantation in children was quantitatively tracked in the study by means of TCR repertoire profiling.

CDR1 and CDR2, per the germline V gene (reference sequence), are DFQATT and SNEGSKA. V loses 4 bases, J loses 3 bases, and the germline ends lie 15 bases apart. From its cysteine to its phenylalanine, the CDR3 spans 14 amino acids. The only DNA kept is the CDR3, 42 bases in frame from the first base. The treatment or condition label, as the study defines it: allogeneic hematopoietic cell transplantation with graft depleted of TCRalphabeta T cells and CD19 B cells. The children who served as transplant recipients had been given grafts of TCRalphabeta/CD19-depleted allogeneic hematopoietic cells. The protocol used for the library was PCR. Sequencing instrument: Illumina HiSeq 2500. To normalize quantification of the TCRbeta repertoire, the TCR libraries were built with molecular barcoding that relied on unique molecular identifiers. TCRdb redid the processing of the public reads, applying fastp at Q25 and MiXCR, and retained in-frame beta chains. A single entry per CDR3 protein holds the most common genes and DNA from its merged rows. The sample yields 580,000 or so distinct CDR3 sequences; 20% to 25% were counted once. The top ten hold over 12% of the sample.

Study-level results and caveats: In some patients, high TCRbeta diversity at day 60 was attributed to recipient T cells and intrathymic progenitors that had survived conditioning. Over subsequent months, a decline in hyperexpanded clone frequencies was noted, and after one year, T-cell counts and TCRbeta diversity were mostly ascribed to newly produced T cells. The apparently early recovery of alphabetaT-cell counts about two months after transplant reportedly depended on only several hundred rapidly expanded clones that came from non-depleted graft cells.

In its sample, this clonotype was seen a few times. No cognate antigen has been identified for it. Per-base qualities were not stored, and no clone one base away is much larger. This sample comprised PBMCs, mostly from graft donor cells, obtained 360 days after TCRalphabeta/CD19-depleted stem cell transplant. This TCR was sampled from a boy in the first two years of life who had a stem cell transplant for acute myeloid leukemia, so the T cells may come from the graft donor. The receptor chain draws on TRBV20-1 and TRBJ1-2; the D gene is possibly TRBD1, with 5 bases matching. Here the CDR3 is given as CSATSDSWDYGYTF. The DNA is TGCAGTGCTACCTCTGACAGTTGGGACTATGGCTACACCTTC.